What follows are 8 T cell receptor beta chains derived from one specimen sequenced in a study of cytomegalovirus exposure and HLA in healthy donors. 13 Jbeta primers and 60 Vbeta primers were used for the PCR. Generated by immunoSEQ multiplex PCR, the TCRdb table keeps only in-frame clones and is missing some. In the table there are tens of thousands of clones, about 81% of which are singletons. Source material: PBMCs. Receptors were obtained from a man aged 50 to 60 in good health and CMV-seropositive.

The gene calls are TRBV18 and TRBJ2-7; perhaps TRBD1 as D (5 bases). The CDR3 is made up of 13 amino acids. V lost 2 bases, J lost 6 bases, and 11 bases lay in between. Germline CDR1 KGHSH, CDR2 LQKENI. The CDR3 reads CASSPAQGFEQYF. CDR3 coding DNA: TGTGCCAGCTCACCAGCGCAGGGCTTCGAGCAGTACTTC.

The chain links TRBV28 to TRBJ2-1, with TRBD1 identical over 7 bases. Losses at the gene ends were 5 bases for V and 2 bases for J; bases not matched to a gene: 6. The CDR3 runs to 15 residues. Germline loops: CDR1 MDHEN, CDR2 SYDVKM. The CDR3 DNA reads TGTGCCAGCAGTAGGGCAGGGGGTGCCTACAATGAGCAGTTCTTC. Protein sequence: CASSRAGGAYNEQFF. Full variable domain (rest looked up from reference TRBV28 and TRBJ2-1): DVKVTQSSRYLVKRTGEKVFLECVQDMDHENMFWYRQDPGLGLRLIYFSYDVKMKEKGDIPEGYSVSREKKERFSLILESASTNQTSMYLCASSRAGGAYNEQFFGPGTRLTVL.

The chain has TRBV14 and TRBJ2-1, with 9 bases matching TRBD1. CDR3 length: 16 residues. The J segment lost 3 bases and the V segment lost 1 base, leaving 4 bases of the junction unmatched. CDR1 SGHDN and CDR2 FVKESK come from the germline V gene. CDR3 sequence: CASSQVTGGLYNEQFF. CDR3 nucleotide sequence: TGTGCCAGCAGCCAAGTTACAGGGGGCCTCTACAATGAGCAGTTCTTC.

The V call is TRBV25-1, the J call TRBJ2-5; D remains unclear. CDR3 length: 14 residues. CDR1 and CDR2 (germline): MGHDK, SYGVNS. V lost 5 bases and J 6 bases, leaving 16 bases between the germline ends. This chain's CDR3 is CASSPWASPKTQYF. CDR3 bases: TGTGCCAGCAGTCCCTGGGCCTCCCCCAAGACCCAGTACTTC.

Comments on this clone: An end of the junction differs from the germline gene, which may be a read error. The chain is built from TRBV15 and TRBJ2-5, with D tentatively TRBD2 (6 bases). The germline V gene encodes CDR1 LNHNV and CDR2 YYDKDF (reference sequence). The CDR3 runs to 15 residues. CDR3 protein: CSTSLQRAPGETQYF. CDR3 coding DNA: TGTTCCACCAGTTTACAGCGGGCGCCTGGGGAGACCCAGTACTTC.

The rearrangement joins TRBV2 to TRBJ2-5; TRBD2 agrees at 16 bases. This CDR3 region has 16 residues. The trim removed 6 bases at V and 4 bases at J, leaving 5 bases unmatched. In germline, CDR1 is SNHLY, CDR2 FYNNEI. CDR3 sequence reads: CASRGTSGGVGETQYF. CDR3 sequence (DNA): TGTGCCAGCAGGGGGACTAGCGGGGGGGTCGGAGAGACCCAGTACTTC. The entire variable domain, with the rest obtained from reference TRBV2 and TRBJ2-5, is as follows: EPEVTQTPSHQVTQMGQEVILRCVPISNHLYFYWYRQILGQKVEFLVSFYNNEISEKSEIFDDQFSVERPDGSNFTLKIRSTKLEDSAMYFCASRGTSGGVGETQYFGPGTRLLVL.

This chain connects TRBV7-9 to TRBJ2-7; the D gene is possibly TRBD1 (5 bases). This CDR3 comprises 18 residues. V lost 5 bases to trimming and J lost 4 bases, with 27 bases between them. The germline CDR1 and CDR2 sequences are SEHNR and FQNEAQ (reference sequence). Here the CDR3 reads CASSNLGGWADPGYEQYF. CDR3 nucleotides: TGTGCCAGCAGCAACTTAGGCGGTTGGGCAGACCCAGGGTACGAGCAGTACTTC.

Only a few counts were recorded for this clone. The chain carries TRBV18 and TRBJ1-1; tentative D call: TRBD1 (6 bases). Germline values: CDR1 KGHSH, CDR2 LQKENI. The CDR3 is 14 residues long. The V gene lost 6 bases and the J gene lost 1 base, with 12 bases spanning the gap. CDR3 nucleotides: TGTGCCAGCTCCGGACAGCACAAGAACACTGAAGCTTTCTTT. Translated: CASSGQHKNTEAFF.